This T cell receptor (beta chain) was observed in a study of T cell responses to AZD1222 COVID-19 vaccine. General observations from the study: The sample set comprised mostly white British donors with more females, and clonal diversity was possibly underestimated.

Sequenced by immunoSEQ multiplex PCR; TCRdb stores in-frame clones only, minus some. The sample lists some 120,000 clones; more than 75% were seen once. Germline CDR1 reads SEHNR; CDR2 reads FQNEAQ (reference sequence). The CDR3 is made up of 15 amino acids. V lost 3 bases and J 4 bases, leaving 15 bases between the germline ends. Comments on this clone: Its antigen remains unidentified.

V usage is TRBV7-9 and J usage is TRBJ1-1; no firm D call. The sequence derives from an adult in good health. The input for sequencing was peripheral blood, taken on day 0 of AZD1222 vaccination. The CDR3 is CASSFAREEGTEAFF. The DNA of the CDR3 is TGTGCCAGCAGCTTCGCTAGGGAGGAGGGCACTGAAGCTTTCTTT.